This T cell receptor beta chain was observed in a study of cytomegalovirus exposure and HLA in healthy donors. The CDR3 has 12 amino acids. Trimming removed 2 bases at V and 8 bases at J, with 9 bases between. CDR1 and CDR2 (germline): SNHLY, FYNNEI. Assay used: immunoSEQ multiplex PCR; TCRdb lists only in-frame clones, some missing. The profile shows 200,000 or so clones, approximately 80% of them singletons. Sequencing used PBMCs. This chain links TRBV2 with TRBJ1-1; D call uncertain. This TCR came from a woman aged 25 to 39 in good health and CMV-seropositive. The CDR3 loop reads CASSERGPEAFF. The CDR3 DNA is TGTGCCAGCAGTGAAAGAGGCCCCGAAGCTTTCTTT.